This T cell receptor (beta chain) was sequenced during a study of T cell repertoires in cytomegalovirus infection. This clonotype was counted a few times. TCRdb recomputed calls from the reads with MiXCR, one row per CDR3 protein. The sample carries 680,000 or so distinct CDR3 sequences, roughly 35% recorded once. Specimen: PBMCs. This receptor was taken from a human donor in good health (CMV status not recorded). Some clones in this sample may be carry-over from other donors' samples.

This chain's CDR3 is CSARDPTGAPNTEAFF. CDR3 nucleotide sequence: TGCAGTGCTAGAGATCCGACAGGGGCCCCGAACACTGAAGCTTTCTTT. The V and J genes are TRBV20-1 and TRBJ1-1; TRBD1 agrees at 8 bases. V shed 0 bases, J shed 1 base, and the junction held 7 bases outside the gene matches. The CDR3 runs to 16 residues. Germline CDR1 and CDR2: DFQATT and SNEGSKA (reference sequence).